This TCR beta chain is from a study of cytomegalovirus exposure and HLA in healthy donors. Overall study context: When 398 donors were genotyped, 81% of them were found to fall in the Caucasian-associated ancestry cluster.

CDR3 length equals 14 residues. Germline CDR1 ENHRY, CDR2 SYGVKD. Overall study findings and caveats: Overall, under 200 TCR beta chains were annotated as cytomegalovirus-associated. Previous analysis showed most TCR beta V segments were productive about 90% or about 30% of the time. Researchers left out some V segments, among them TRBV6-2 and TRBV6-3, as indistinguishable.

Researchers ran the PCR with 60 Vbeta and 13 Jbeta primers. Sequenced by immunoSEQ multiplex PCR; TCRdb stores in-frame clones only, minus some. The data hold about 120,000 clones, with 74% observed a single time. This clone was observed a single time. The antigen remains unidentified. The specimen was PBMCs. This clonotype was sampled from a human donor in good health. The V and J genes are TRBV10-3 and TRBJ2-5; D may be TRBD1 (5 bases). Matching the DNA end better, TRBJ2-7 makes the J call doubtful. The CDR3 region is CAISPPGKGYEQYF. As DNA, the CDR3 is TGTGCCATCAGTCCTCCAGGGAAAGGCTACGAGCAGTACTTC.